Listed here are 26 T cell receptor beta chains from one sample, sequenced in a study of T cell responses to AZD1222 COVID-19 vaccine (TCRdb year 2021). The sample's time point label, in plain terms: about 28 days (+/-7) after the second vaccine dose. The library was generated by the immunoSEQ multiplex PCR assay. The table was pulled from immuneACCESS by TCRdb, which kept in-frame rearrangements only. Such tables lose some clones; where checked, under half of the loss comes from unresolved V genes, and the rest has no known cause. The sample includes roughly 140,000 clones, with over 80% observed a single time. In total, the top ten clones hold roughly 9.1% of the sample. Sequenced here: peripheral blood, sampled 28 days after the second AZD1222 dose. The source of these receptors is an adult who received the AZD1222 COVID-19 vaccine.

V usage is TRBV18 and J usage is TRBJ2-7; the D is unclear. Between the trimmed V and J ends, which lost 3 bases and 3 bases, there was a span of 9 bases. CDR1 and CDR2 from the germline V gene are KGHSH and LQKENI. CDR3 length: 13 residues. Here the CDR3 reads CASSPVANYEQYF. CDR3 DNA: TGTGCCAGCTCACCTGTGGCCAACTACGAGCAGTACTTC.

The V call is TRBV28, the J call TRBJ2-5; D call uncertain. V was shortened by 5 bases and J by 6 bases, with 10 bases between the two germline ends. Germline CDR1 MDHEN, CDR2 SYDVKM. CDR3 length: 12 residues. In DNA, the CDR3 is TGTGCCAGCAGTGCGATCAAAAAGACCCAGTACTTC. This sequence encodes CASSAIKKTQYF.

This chain joins TRBV5-6 and TRBJ1-2; 7 bases are a match to TRBD1. CDR1 and CDR2 from the germline V gene are SGHDT and YYEEEE. Trimming removed 0 bases from V and 8 bases from J; junction bases left unmatched: 4. This CDR3 contains 13 residues. This CDR3 is CASSLAQGGGYTF. The CDR3 nucleotides are TGTGCCAGCAGCTTGGCCCAGGGGGGCGGCTACACCTTC.

The gene calls are TRBV7-8 and TRBJ2-7; perhaps TRBD2 as D (6 bases). V shed 0 bases and J shed 5 bases, with 17 bases lying between them. Germline lookup yields CDR1 SGHVS and CDR2 FQNEAQ. The CDR3 covers 16 residues. The CDR3 nucleotides are TGTGCCAGCAGCTTAGCGGCGCGGGGCTCCCTGGACGAGCAGTACTTC. Translating gives CASSLAARGSLDEQYF.

The rearrangement links TRBV5-1 to TRBJ2-2; 8 bases map to TRBD2. Germline V gene data show CDR1 as SGHRS and CDR2 as YFSETQ. V shed 6 bases, J shed 5 bases, and the junction held 9 bases outside the gene matches. This CDR3 is built from 15 residues. The CDR3 DNA reads as TGCGCCAGCATTGAGGTAGCGGGAAGGACCGGGGAGCTGTTTTTT. This gives the protein CASIEVAGRTGELFF.

This chain links TRBV12-3 or TRBV12-4 with TRBJ2-1, with D maybe TRBD2 (5 bases). Trimming stripped 1 base from V and 12 bases from J, with 10 bases between. The CDR3 extends over 12 amino acids. CDR3 in amino acids: CASSLGEGRQFF. The CDR3 DNA follows: TGTGCCAGCAGTTTAGGGGAAGGGAGGCAGTTCTTC.

The CDR3 is CASSLASGQGFNYGYTF. In DNA, the CDR3 is TGTGCCAGCAGCTTAGCTTCGGGACAGGGGTTTAACTATGGCTACACCTTC. The chain employs TRBV7-8 and TRBJ1-2, with TRBD1 matching over 10 bases. The germline V gene encodes CDR1 SGHVS and CDR2 FQNEAQ. The CDR3 spans 17 residues. V gave up 0 bases and J gave up 1 base; unmatched junction bases: 5.

The chain has TRBV9 and TRBJ1-2; D remains ambiguous. Between the trimmed V and J ends, which lost 4 bases and 7 bases, there was a span of 14 bases. Germline-derived CDR1 and CDR2 are SGDLS and YYNGEE. The CDR3 totals 13 residues. The CDR3 region has the DNA TGTGCCAGCAGCCTTCGGGCCCCGAGTGGCTACACCTTC. This translates into CASSLRAPSGYTF. Drawing the rest from reference TRBV9 and TRBJ1-2, the complete variable domain is DSGVTQTPKHLITATGQRVTLRCSPRSGDLSVYWYQQSLDQGLQFLIQYYNGEERAKGNILERFSAQQFPDLHSELNLSSLELGDSALYFCASSLRAPSGYTFGSGTRLTVV.

V is TRBV5-4 and J is TRBJ1-2; 9 nucleotides line up with TRBD1. Germline lookup yields CDR1 SGHNT and CDR2 YYREEE (reference sequence). This CDR3 is built from 15 residues. V trimming: 3 bases; J trimming: 5 bases; junction bases outside the gene matches: 8. The CDR3 coding sequence is TGTGCCAGCAGCTCCGGGACAGGGAGTGTGTATGGCTACACCTTC. Its translation is CASSSGTGSVYGYTF.

The J gene is TRBJ2-7, the V gene TRBV6-5; the match to TRBD1 covers 7 bases. The trim removed 0 bases at V and 7 bases at J, leaving 12 bases unmatched. Per the germline V gene, CDR1 is MNHEY and CDR2 is SVGAGI. The length of the CDR3 is 16 residues. The CDR3 region is CASSYSLDRVRGEQYF. The CDR3 nucleotides read TGTGCCAGCAGTTACTCTCTAGACAGGGTGCGCGGAGAGCAGTACTTC.

CDR3 sequence: CASSPLGRPTDTQYF. The CDR3 DNA sequence: TGTGCCAGCTCACCATTGGGGAGACCCACAGATACGCAGTATTTT. This chain links TRBV18 with TRBJ2-3; tentatively, D is TRBD2 (5 bases). The CDR3 contains 15 residues. CDR1 KGHSH and CDR2 LQKENI come from the germline V gene. V was cut by 2 bases and J by 2 bases, with 11 bases left in between.

The rearrangement links TRBV6-6 to TRBJ2-1; possibly TRBD2 for D (6 bases). V was clipped by 7 bases and J by 9 bases, with 16 bases between them. CDR3 length equals 13 residues. Germline V gives CDR1 MNHNY, CDR2 SVGAGI (reference sequence). Here the CDR3 reads CASILPGASEQFF. CDR3 nucleotide sequence: TGTGCCAGCATTCTTCCGGGAGCGAGTGAGCAGTTCTTC.

This rearrangement joins TRBV19 to TRBJ2-5; 7 bases match TRBD2. The CDR3 loop spans 14 amino acids. Germline-derived CDR1 and CDR2 are LNHDA and SQIVND (reference sequence). J was trimmed by 5 bases and V by 5 bases; bases with no gene match: 8. The CDR3 loop is CASSWNMGGETQYF. CDR3 DNA sequence: TGTGCCAGTAGTTGGAATATGGGGGGGGAGACCCAGTACTTC. Full variable domain (remainder filled in from reference TRBV19 and TRBJ2-5): DGGITQSPKYLFRKEGQNVTLSCEQNLNHDAMYWYRQDPGQGLRLIYYSQIVNDFQKGDIAEGYSVSREKKESFPLTVTSAQKNPTAFYLCASSWNMGGETQYFGPGTRLLVL.

This chain uses TRBV7-8 with TRBJ2-7; D may be TRBD1 (5 bases). The CDR3 totals 15 residues. With 1 base removed from V and 2 bases from J, the gap between germline ends came to 12 bases. Germline V CDR1 and CDR2: SGHVS, FQNEAQ. The CDR3 loop reads CASSLVRGSAYEQYF. The CDR3 DNA sequence: TGTGCCAGCAGCTTAGTAAGGGGATCGGCCTACGAGCAGTACTTC.

In this sample, this clone turned up a few times. The rearrangement uses TRBV9 and TRBJ2-1; D remains ambiguous. Per germline, CDR1 SGDLS and CDR2 YYNGEE. This CDR3 is built from 15 residues. Trimming left V 0 bases short and J 5 bases short, with 12 bases between. The chain's CDR3 is CASSVGMGYHNEQFF. The CDR3 coding sequence is TGTGCCAGCAGCGTAGGTATGGGGTACCACAATGAGCAGTTCTTC.

This sequence joins TRBV19 and TRBJ1-5; D is possibly TRBD1 (6 bases). In germline, CDR1 is LNHDA, CDR2 SQIVND (reference sequence). CDR3 length: 14 amino acids. Trimming pared 2 bases from V and 4 bases from J, leaving 9 bases between. DNA of the CDR3: TGTGCCAGTAGTATATCAGGGACAAATCAGCCCCAGCATTTT. This sequence encodes CASSISGTNQPQHF.

The chain employs TRBV7-8 and TRBJ2-3, with 10 bases aligning to TRBD2. The CDR3 is made up of 21 amino acids. CDR1 and CDR2 (germline): SGHVS, FQNEAQ. The junction had 18 bases not matched to a gene; V was cut back by 3 bases and J by 0 bases. The CDR3 sequence: CASSLGQPGLARLVSTDTQYF. The CDR3 DNA follows: TGTGCCAGCAGCTTGGGGCAGCCGGGACTAGCGCGGCTGGTGAGCACAGATACGCAGTATTTT.

The chain couples TRBV18 to TRBJ2-5; TRBD1 aligns across 11 bases. CDR1 is KGHSH and CDR2 is LQKENI in the germline V gene. V shed 3 bases and J 1 base; nucleotides not matched to a gene: 4. This CDR3 contains 16 residues. CDR3 region: CASSPVGTGGQETQYF. DNA for the CDR3: TGTGCCAGCTCACCGGTTGGGACAGGGGGCCAAGAGACCCAGTACTTC.

V gene TRBV11-2 combines with J gene TRBJ2-5; possible D gene TRBD1, 6 bases. Germline CDR1 is SGHAT and CDR2 is FQNNGV. The CDR3 is made up of 14 amino acids. The germline V and J ends were trimmed by 5 bases and 3 bases, with 13 bases remaining between them. DNA of the CDR3: TGTGCCAGCAGCCTCTGGGCAGGGGAAGAGACCCAGTACTTC. It encodes CASSLWAGEETQYF.

The V gene is TRBV6-5, the J gene TRBJ2-1, with 8 bases that match TRBD2. Germline CDR1 is MNHEY and CDR2 is SVGAGI. This CDR3 has 14 amino acids. Trimming at V came to 6 bases and at J to 3 bases, leaving 4 bases not matched to a gene. CDR3 residues: CASSRGTSYNEQFF. CDR3 DNA sequence: TGTGCCAGCAGCAGAGGGACTAGCTACAATGAGCAGTTCTTC.

This chain connects TRBV28 to TRBJ1-1, with TRBD1 as a possible D gene (6 bases). Between the trimmed V and J ends, which lost 4 bases and 4 bases, there was a span of 16 bases. CDR3 length equals 15 residues. Germline V lookup: CDR1 MDHEN, CDR2 SYDVKM. The CDR3 is CASSSPPRGGTEAFF. For the CDR3, the DNA is TGTGCCAGCAGTTCGCCTCCCCGAGGGGGCACTGAAGCTTTCTTT.

The rearrangement joins TRBV25-1 to TRBJ1-2, with D unresolved. CDR3 length: 14 residues. CDR1 is MGHDK, CDR2 SYGVNS, per germline. V lost 3 bases, J lost 2 bases, and 10 bases lay in between. For the CDR3, the DNA is TGTGCCAGCAGTGAGTGGGGTCAAAACTATGGCTACACCTTC. Translated: CASSEWGQNYGYTF.

This chain joins TRBV2 and TRBJ1-1; D ambiguous. The germline gives CDR1 SNHLY, CDR2 FYNNEI. The CDR3 totals 14 residues. The V end lost 4 bases, the J end lost 2 bases, and 11 bases lay between the germline ends. CDR3 coding DNA: TGTGCCAGCAGTGGCACTCCTTTTAACACTGAAGCTTTCTTT. It yields the protein CASSGTPFNTEAFF.

The chain recombines TRBV5-1 with TRBJ2-7, with D possibly TRBD1 on 5 matching bases. With 0 bases removed from V and 8 bases from J, the gap between germline ends came to 12 bases. CDR3 length: 13 amino acids. In germline, CDR1 is SGHRS, CDR2 YFSETQ. The CDR3 DNA reads as TGCGCCAGCAGCTTGGGTCAGGGCGAGCAGCAGTACTTC. Translating it yields CASSLGQGEQQYF. The full variable domain, rest sourced from reference TRBV5-1 and TRBJ2-7, is KAGVTQTPRYLIKTRGQQVTLSCSPISGHRSVSWYQQTPGQGLQFLFEYFSETQRNKGNFPGRFSGRQFSNSRSEMNVSTLELGDSALYLCASSLGQGEQQYFGPGTRLTVT.

J is TRBJ2-1 and V is TRBV19, with TRBD2 matching over 10 bases. Germline V lookup: CDR1 LNHDA, CDR2 SQIVND (reference sequence). The CDR3 extends over 15 amino acids. J was trimmed by 5 bases and V by 2 bases; bases with no gene match: 3. The CDR3 loop reads CASSIPGLANNEQFF. In nucleotides, the CDR3 is TGTGCCAGTAGTATACCGGGACTAGCGAACAATGAGCAGTTCTTC.

This clone occurred once. The CDR3 region has the DNA TGTGCCTGGAAAGGGGGTCCCTACGAGCAGTACTTC. Translated: CAWKGGPYEQYF. V and J are TRBV30 and TRBJ2-7, with TRBD1 as a possible D gene (6 bases). Germline V gene sequence: CDR1 GTSNPN, CDR2 SVGIG (reference sequence). The CDR3 totals 12 residues. V was shortened by 4 bases and J by 2 bases, with 9 bases between the two germline ends. The full variable domain, its missing parts supplied by reference TRBV30 and TRBJ2-7, is SQTIHQWPATLVQPVGSPLSLECTVEGTSNPNLYWYRQAAGRGLQLLFYSVGIGQISSEVPQNLSASRPQDRQFILSSKKLLLSDSGFYLCAWKGGPYEQYFGPGTRLTVT.